This TCR beta chain was sequenced in a study of cytomegalovirus exposure and HLA in healthy donors. Study findings and constraints: In vitro assays verified that a few CMV-associated chains recognized CMV antigens specifically. In most subjects, TCR beta sequences reportedly gave accurate predictions of HLA-A and HLA-B alleles. Listed as cytomegalovirus-associated were around 160 TCR beta chains.

13 Jbeta primers and 60 Vbeta primers were used for the PCR. Profiling relied on immunoSEQ multiplex PCR, and the TCRdb table lists in-frame clones only, not all of them. The table includes tens of thousands of clones, about three quarters detected once. There are 15 residues in the CDR3. Germline CDR1 MNHNS, CDR2 SASEGT. The ends lost 2 bases at V and 5 bases at J; junction bases unmatched: 8. A note on this clone: Its cognate antigen is unknown.

The sequence was obtained from a man aged 50 to 59 in good health and CMV-seropositive. The chain couples TRBV6-1 to TRBJ1-2; 7 bases map to TRBD1. The sample taken for sequencing was PBMCs. The CDR3 coding sequence is TGTGCCAGCAGTGAATATCAGGGGGTAAATTATGGCTACACCTTC. Residues: CASSEYQGVNYGYTF.